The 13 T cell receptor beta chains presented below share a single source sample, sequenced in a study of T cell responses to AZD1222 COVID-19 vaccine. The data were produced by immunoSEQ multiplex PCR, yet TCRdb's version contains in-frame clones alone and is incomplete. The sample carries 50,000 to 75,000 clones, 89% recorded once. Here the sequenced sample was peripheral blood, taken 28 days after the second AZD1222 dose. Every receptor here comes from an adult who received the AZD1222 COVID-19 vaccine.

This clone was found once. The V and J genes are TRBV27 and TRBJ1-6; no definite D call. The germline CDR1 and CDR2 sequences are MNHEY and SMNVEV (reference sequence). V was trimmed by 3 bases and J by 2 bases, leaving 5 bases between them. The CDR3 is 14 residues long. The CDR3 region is CASSFSPYNSPLHF. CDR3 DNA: TGTGCCAGCAGTTTTTCGCCCTATAATTCACCCCTCCACTTT.

CDR3 DNA sequence: TGTGCCAGCAGTACCAAGGGGGGATCTGGCTACACCTTC. As protein: CASSTKGGSGYTF. The rearrangement uses TRBV6-5 and TRBJ1-2, with D possibly being TRBD1 (6 bases). Germline CDR1 reads MNHEY; CDR2 reads SVGAGI. This CDR3 is built from 13 residues. Trimming left V 5 bases short and J 7 bases short, with 14 bases between.

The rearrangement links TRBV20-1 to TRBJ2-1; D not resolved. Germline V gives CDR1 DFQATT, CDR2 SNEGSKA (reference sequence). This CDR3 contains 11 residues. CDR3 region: CSTEVYNEQFF. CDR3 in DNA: TGCTCCACCGAAGTCTACAATGAGCAGTTCTTC.

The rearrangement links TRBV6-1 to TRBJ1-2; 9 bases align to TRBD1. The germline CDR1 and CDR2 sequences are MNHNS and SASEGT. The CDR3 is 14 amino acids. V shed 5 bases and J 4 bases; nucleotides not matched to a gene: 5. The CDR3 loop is CASSSTGGGYGYTF. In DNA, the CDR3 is TGTGCCAGCAGTTCGACAGGGGGGGGCTATGGCTACACCTTC.

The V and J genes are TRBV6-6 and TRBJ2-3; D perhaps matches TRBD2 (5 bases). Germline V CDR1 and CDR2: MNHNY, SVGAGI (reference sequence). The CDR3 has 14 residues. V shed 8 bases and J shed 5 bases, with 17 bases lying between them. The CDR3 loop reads CASGERRPGDTQYF. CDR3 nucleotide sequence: TGTGCCAGCGGCGAGCGGCGGCCGGGAGATACGCAGTATTTT.

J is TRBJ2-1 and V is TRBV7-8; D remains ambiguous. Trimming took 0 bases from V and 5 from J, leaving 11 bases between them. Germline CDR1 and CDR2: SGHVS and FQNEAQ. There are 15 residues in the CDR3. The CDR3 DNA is TGTGCCAGCAGCTTAGCGGTGTACGGGCACAATGAGCAGTTCTTC. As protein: CASSLAVYGHNEQFF.

The CDR3 sequence is CATSAGGGQETQYF. In DNA, the CDR3 is TGTGCCACCAGTGCCGGCGGGGGGCAAGAGACCCAGTACTTC. V gene TRBV24-1 combines with J gene TRBJ2-5; 8 nucleotides align to TRBD2. V shed 5 bases, J shed 2 bases, and the junction held 3 bases outside the gene matches. CDR3 length equals 14 residues. Germline V gene sequence: CDR1 KGHDR, CDR2 SFDVKD.

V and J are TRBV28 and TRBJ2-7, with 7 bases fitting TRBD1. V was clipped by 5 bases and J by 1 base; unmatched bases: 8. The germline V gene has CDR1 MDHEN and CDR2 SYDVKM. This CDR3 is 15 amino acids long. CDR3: CASSQQGPISYEQYF. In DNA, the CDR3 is TGTGCCAGCAGTCAACAGGGGCCCATATCCTACGAGCAGTACTTC. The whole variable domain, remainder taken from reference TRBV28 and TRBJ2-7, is DVKVTQSSRYLVKRTGEKVFLECVQDMDHENMFWYRQDPGLGLRLIYFSYDVKMKEKGDIPEGYSVSREKKERFSLILESASTNQTSMYLCASSQQGPISYEQYFGPGTRLTVT.

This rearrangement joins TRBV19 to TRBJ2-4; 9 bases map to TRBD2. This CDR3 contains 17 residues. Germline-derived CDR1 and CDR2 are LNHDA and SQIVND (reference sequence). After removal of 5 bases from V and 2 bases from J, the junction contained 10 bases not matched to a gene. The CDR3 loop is CASSSSGGGATKNIQYF. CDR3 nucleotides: TGTGCCAGTAGTTCTTCCGGCGGGGGGGCGACCAAAAACATTCAGTACTTC.

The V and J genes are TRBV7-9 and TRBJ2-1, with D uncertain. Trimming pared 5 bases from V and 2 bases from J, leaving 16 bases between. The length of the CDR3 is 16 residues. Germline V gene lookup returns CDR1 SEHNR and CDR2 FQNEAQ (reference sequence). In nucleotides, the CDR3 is TGTGCCAGCAGCGATCCGGGCCGCATAACCTACAATGAGCAGTTCTTC. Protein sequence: CASSDPGRITYNEQFF.

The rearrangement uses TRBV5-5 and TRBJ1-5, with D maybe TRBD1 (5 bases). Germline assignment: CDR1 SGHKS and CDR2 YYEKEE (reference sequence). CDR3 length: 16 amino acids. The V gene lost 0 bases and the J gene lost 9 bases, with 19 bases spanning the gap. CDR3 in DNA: TGTGCCAGCAGCTTGGCCCCATCGGACGGGGGAGGGCCCCAGCATTTT. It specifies CASSLAPSDGGGPQHF.

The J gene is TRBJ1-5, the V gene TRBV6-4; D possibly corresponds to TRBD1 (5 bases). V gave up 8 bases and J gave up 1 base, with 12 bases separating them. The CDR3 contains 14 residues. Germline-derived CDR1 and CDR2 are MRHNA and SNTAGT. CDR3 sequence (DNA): TGTGCCAGCCCTAGGGGACCCAGCAATCAGCCCCAGCATTTT. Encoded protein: CASPRGPSNQPQHF.

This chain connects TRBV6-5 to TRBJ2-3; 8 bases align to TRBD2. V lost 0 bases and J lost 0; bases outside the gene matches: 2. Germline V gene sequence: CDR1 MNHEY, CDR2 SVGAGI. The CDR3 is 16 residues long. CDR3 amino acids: CASSYSASGSTDTQYF. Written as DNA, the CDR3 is TGTGCCAGCAGTTACTCGGCTAGCGGGAGCACAGATACGCAGTATTTT.